One sample yielded the 25 T cell receptor beta chains listed below, sequenced in a study of blood T cell repertoires in COVID-19. Clones were sequenced by immunoSEQ multiplex PCR, and TCRdb holds only the in-frame ones, with some missing. The sample shows 150,000 to 200,000 clones, 80% to 90% of them seen only once. Sequencing was carried out using peripheral blood. The origin of the receptors is a woman in her fifties or sixties with acute or convalescent COVID-19.

The chain uses TRBV27 and TRBJ1-5; D perhaps matches TRBD1 (6 bases). Germline lookup yields CDR1 MNHEY and CDR2 SMNVEV (reference sequence). V was shortened by 5 bases and J by 2 bases, with 13 bases between the two germline ends. This CDR3 is built from 15 residues. The CDR3 sequence: CASSVGGGGNQPQHF. Written as DNA, the CDR3 is TGTGCCAGCAGTGTAGGGGGAGGGGGCAATCAGCCCCAGCATTTT.

The chain combines TRBV30 with TRBJ2-1; 10 bases line up with TRBD1. V lost 8 bases and J lost 3; bases outside the gene matches: 4. Germline-derived CDR1 and CDR2 are GTSNPN and SVGIG (reference sequence). This CDR3 is 13 amino acids long. The CDR3 sequence is CALDRGDYNEQFF. CDR3 DNA: TGTGCCCTGGACAGGGGGGACTACAATGAGCAGTTCTTC.

The V gene is TRBV6-5, the J gene TRBJ2-3; 12 bases line up with TRBD2. CDR3 length: 16 residues. V trimming: 2 bases; J trimming: 3 bases; junction bases outside the gene matches: 3. The germline V gene has CDR1 MNHEY and CDR2 SVGAGI. In nucleotides, the CDR3 is TGTGCCAGCAGTTACACCGGACTAGCGGGAACAGATACGCAGTATTTT. As protein: CASSYTGLAGTDTQYF.

The chain joins TRBV2 to TRBJ1-1; D remains unclear. V dropped 3 bases and J dropped 5 bases, with 10 bases sitting between them. The CDR3 extends over 13 amino acids. The V gene's germline CDR1 is SNHLY and CDR2 FYNNEI. The CDR3 DNA sequence: TGTGCCAGCAGTGATGTCGGGAGGACTGAAGCTTTCTTT. Translating it yields CASSDVGRTEAFF.

This clone was seen repeatedly, ten times or more. This rearrangement joins TRBV6-2 or TRBV6-3 to TRBJ1-1, with D unresolved. This CDR3 contains 15 residues. Germline assignment: CDR1 MNHEY and CDR2 SVGEGT. With 7 bases removed from V and 4 bases from J, the gap between germline ends came to 19 bases. In nucleotides, the CDR3 is TGTGCCAGCACCCCTCGAATGGCCTGGAGCACTGAAGCTTTCTTT. Its protein product is CASTPRMAWSTEAFF.

The chain combines TRBV11-3 with TRBJ2-1; a weak D match, TRBD2 (5 bases). The CDR3 is made up of 15 amino acids. Germline lookup yields CDR1 SGHNT and CDR2 YENEEA. Deletions cut 0 bases from V and 2 bases from J, with 8 bases between. The CDR3: CASSLDPGTYNEQFF. The CDR3 region has the DNA TGTGCCAGCAGCTTAGATCCGGGAACCTACAATGAGCAGTTCTTC.

This chain connects TRBV4-1 to TRBJ1-1; 7 bases fit TRBD1. The trim removed 4 bases at V and 6 bases at J, leaving 11 bases unmatched. The germline gives CDR1 MGHRA, CDR2 YSYEKL. The CDR3 has 15 amino acids. CDR3 region: CASSRPDRPSSEAFF. The CDR3 DNA is TGCGCCAGCAGCCGACCGGACAGGCCGTCTTCTGAAGCTTTCTTT.

The chain couples TRBV29-1 to TRBJ2-2; TRBD1 aligns across 9 bases. V trimming: 7 bases; J trimming: 4 bases; junction bases outside the gene matches: 4. In germline, CDR1 is SQVTM, CDR2 ANQGSEA. The CDR3 covers 13 residues. The CDR3 region has the DNA TGCAGCGCCGGGACAGGGTCCACCGGGGAGCTGTTTTTT. Encoded protein: CSAGTGSTGELFF.

V usage is TRBV3-1 (or the pseudogene TRBV3-2) and J usage is TRBJ1-2; D ambiguous. The CDR3 runs 14 residues. The ends were cut back, 8 bases at V and 6 bases at J, with 19 bases in the middle. From germline, CDR1 is LGHDT and CDR2 YNNKEL (reference sequence). CDR3 amino acids: CASREGSSEDGYTF. CDR3 sequence (DNA): TGTGCCAGCCGGGAGGGTAGCAGTGAGGATGGCTACACCTTC.

The chain is built from TRBV6-6 and TRBJ1-1; 7 bases are shared with TRBD1. The CDR3 is 14 residues long. Germline values: CDR1 MNHNY, CDR2 SVGAGI (reference sequence). The trim removed 5 bases at V and 5 bases at J, leaving 8 bases unmatched. The CDR3 sequence is CASSRGDSLTEAFF. CDR3 bases: TGTGCCAGCAGTCGAGGGGACAGCCTAACTGAAGCTTTCTTT.

J is TRBJ2-1 and V is TRBV7-2; a possible D gene is TRBD2 (5 bases). Germline lookup yields CDR1 SGHTA and CDR2 FQGNSA. CDR3 length equals 14 residues. The ends were cut back, 5 bases at V and 2 bases at J, with 10 bases in the middle. The CDR3 loop reads CASSQRVTYNEQFF. The CDR3 DNA reads TGTGCCAGCAGCCAGAGGGTTACCTACAATGAGCAGTTCTTC.

J is TRBJ1-1 and V is TRBV29-1, with D maybe TRBD1 (6 bases). The length of the CDR3 is 11 residues. Germline V gene sequence: CDR1 SQVTM, CDR2 ANQGSEA. Trimming removed 7 bases at V and 5 bases at J, with 11 bases between. The CDR3 region has the DNA TGCAGCGCCCACGGGACAACTGAAGCTTTCTTT. Translation: CSAHGTTEAFF.

The rearrangement uses TRBV3-1 (or the pseudogene TRBV3-2) and TRBJ1-2, with TRBD1 matching 9 bases. Germline CDR1 is LGHDT and CDR2 is YNNKEL (reference sequence). J lost 8 bases, V lost 0 bases, and 4 bases had no gene match. This CDR3 is built from 14 residues. The chain's CDR3 is CASSQDPTGGGYTF. DNA of the CDR3: TGTGCCAGCAGCCAAGATCCCACAGGGGGCGGCTACACCTTC.

The V gene is TRBV7-2, the J gene TRBJ1-2, with 10 bases lining up with TRBD1. Germline CDR1 reads SGHTA; CDR2 reads FQGNSA. CDR3 length equals 13 residues. Trimming cost V 5 bases and J 6 bases; bases outside gene matches: 3. The CDR3 DNA reads as TGTGCCAGCAGCAAGGACAGGGGGAATGGCTACACCTTC. As protein: CASSKDRGNGYTF.

This clone was counted between two and nine times. The chain links TRBV7-9 to TRBJ2-1, with 12 bases that match TRBD1. The CDR3 contains 17 residues. In germline, CDR1 is SEHNR, CDR2 FQNEAQ (reference sequence). Unmatched junction bases numbered 13, after V lost 5 bases and J lost 8 bases. This CDR3 reads CASSPSPGQGASDEQFF. DNA of the CDR3: TGTGCCAGCAGCCCCTCACCGGGACAGGGGGCGAGCGATGAGCAGTTCTTC.

The chain has TRBV19 and TRBJ1-1; D is unresolved. The germline V gene has CDR1 LNHDA and CDR2 SQIVND (reference sequence). V gave up 5 bases and J gave up 1 base, with 8 bases separating them. This CDR3 comprises 13 residues. CDR3 amino acids: CASSLSQNTEAFF. The CDR3 nucleotides are TGTGCCAGTAGTTTATCACAGAACACTGAAGCTTTCTTT. Full variable domain (remainder filled in from reference TRBV19 and TRBJ1-1): DGGITQSPKYLFRKEGQNVTLSCEQNLNHDAMYWYRQDPGQGLRLIYYSQIVNDFQKGDIAEGYSVSREKKESFPLTVTSAQKNPTAFYLCASSLSQNTEAFFGQGTRLTVV.

The count of this clone is one. The chain joins TRBV27 to TRBJ1-1; D is possibly TRBD1 (5 bases). Germline CDR1 MNHEY, CDR2 SMNVEV (reference sequence). This CDR3 region has 14 residues. Trimming cost V 5 bases and J 4 bases, with 14 bases left between them. Written as DNA, the CDR3 is TGTGCCAGCAGTCCTCGGGGGTTGAGCACTGAAGCTTTCTTT. It specifies CASSPRGLSTEAFF.

The rearrangement joins TRBV18 to TRBJ1-4; D not certain. V dropped 5 bases and J dropped 0 bases, with 13 bases sitting between them. This CDR3 spans 16 amino acids. The germline V gene has CDR1 KGHSH and CDR2 LQKENI. The CDR3 loop reads CASSNGEWPTNEKLFF. DNA for the CDR3: TGTGCCAGCTCAAATGGGGAGTGGCCAACTAATGAAAAACTGTTTTTT.

This sequence joins TRBV7-8 and TRBJ2-6, with D possibly matching TRBD1 (5 bases). V lost 8 bases and J lost 4, with 15 bases in between. This CDR3 comprises 15 residues. The germline CDR1 and CDR2 sequences are SGHVS and FQNEAQ. This chain's CDR3 is CASFVYRSGANVLTF. CDR3 nucleotides: TGTGCCAGCTTCGTATACAGGTCAGGGGCCAACGTCCTGACTTTC.

This chain connects TRBV9 to TRBJ2-7; D unclear. CDR3 length: 13 residues. CDR1 and CDR2 (germline): SGDLS, YYNGEE. V lost 2 bases to trimming and J lost 3 bases, with 9 bases between them. Written as DNA, the CDR3 is TGTGCCAGCAGCGTGAGCATAGACTACGAGCAGTACTTC. Protein product: CASSVSIDYEQYF.

The chain joins TRBV7-2 to TRBJ2-1, with D possibly matching TRBD2 (5 bases). Germline V CDR1 and CDR2: SGHTA, FQGNSA. Trimming pared 7 bases from V and 3 bases from J, leaving 13 bases between. This CDR3 is 14 amino acids long. The CDR3 region is CASTRELLYNEQFF. The CDR3 nucleotides are TGTGCCAGCACCCGGGAACTCCTCTACAATGAGCAGTTCTTC.

The chain combines TRBV7-2 with TRBJ2-1; TRBD2 might be the D (5 bases). V shed 5 bases and J shed 0 bases, with 5 bases lying between them. This CDR3 contains 13 residues. The germline CDR1 and CDR2 sequences are SGHTA and FQGNSA. CDR3 protein: CASSRDSYNEQFF. CDR3 DNA: TGTGCCAGCAGCCGGGACTCCTACAATGAGCAGTTCTTC.

Notes on this clone: The sample carries other DNA sequences with the same CDR3. This chain links TRBV19 with TRBJ1-5; a possible D gene is TRBD1 (5 bases). The length of the CDR3 is 14 residues. V was cut by 4 bases and J by 3 bases, with 10 bases left in between. Germline V gene data show CDR1 as LNHDA and CDR2 as SQIVND (reference sequence). The CDR3 spells CASSTPGSNQPQHF. The CDR3 DNA reads as TGTGCCAGTAGTACCCCAGGGTCCAATCAGCCCCAGCATTTT.

The gene calls are TRBV20-1 and TRBJ1-5, with 7 bases matching TRBD1. This CDR3 is built from 13 residues. The junction had 3 bases not matched to a gene; V was cut back by 3 bases and J by 4 bases. From germline, CDR1 is DFQATT and CDR2 SNEGSKA (reference sequence). For the CDR3, the DNA is TGCAGTGCTAGTGAGACAGGGAATCAGCCCCAGCATTTT. Protein sequence: CSASETGNQPQHF.

The CDR3 spells CAWARPGRASNYGYTF. In DNA form, the CDR3 reads TGTGCCTGGGCCCGACCAGGGAGGGCATCTAACTATGGCTACACCTTC. The gene calls are TRBV30 and TRBJ1-2, with D maybe TRBD1 (5 bases). The V gene's germline CDR1 is GTSNPN and CDR2 SVGIG (reference sequence). V lost 5 bases, J lost 0 bases, and 19 bases lay in between. This CDR3 contains 16 residues.